What follows are 29 T cell receptor beta chains derived from one specimen sequenced in a study of blood T cell repertoires in COVID-19. Some clones are missing from TCRdb's copy, which holds only in-frame ones; the method was immunoSEQ multiplex PCR. The sample consists of over 350,000 clones, 85% to 90% of them appearing once. Sequencing was performed on PBMCs or T cells enriched from blood (not recorded which). These receptors were obtained from a woman in her 50s who had recovered from COVID-19.

This clone is a singleton in its sample. This chain connects TRBV30 to TRBJ2-5, with a possible D match to TRBD2 (5 bases). Trimming cost V 8 bases and J 4 bases, with 8 bases left between them. Germline CDR1 and CDR2: GTSNPN and SVGIG (reference sequence). The CDR3 contains 10 residues. In nucleotides, the CDR3 is TGTGCCATGGAGGCAGAGACCCAGTACTTC. Protein: CAMEAETQYF.

The chain carries TRBV7-9 and TRBJ1-2, with a tentative D call TRBD1 (5 bases). Looked up from germline, CDR1 is SEHNR and CDR2 is FQNEAQ (reference sequence). This CDR3 spans 13 amino acids. The ends were cut back, 1 base at V and 7 bases at J, with 10 bases in the middle. CDR3 residues: CASSLGATGGYTF. Written as DNA, the CDR3 is TGTGCCAGCAGCTTAGGGGCCACAGGTGGCTACACCTTC.

This chain connects TRBV6-1 to TRBJ1-4; weak D call: TRBD1 (6 bases). CDR1 and CDR2 from the germline V gene are MNHNS and SASEGT. V lost 0 bases and J 6 bases, leaving 14 bases between the germline ends. This CDR3 region has 16 residues. CDR3 nucleotides: TGTGCCAGCAGTGAAGCAGAGGGCAGGGGACATGAAAAACTGTTTTTT. Protein sequence: CASSEAEGRGHEKLFF.

There are a few counts of this clone. V gene TRBV19 combines with J gene TRBJ1-6, with D maybe TRBD1 (6 bases). This CDR3 spans 14 amino acids. V gave up 3 bases and J gave up 7 bases, with 10 bases separating them. Germline CDR1 reads LNHDA; CDR2 reads SQIVND (reference sequence). CDR3 protein: CASSMDRWNSPLHF. In DNA form, the CDR3 reads TGTGCCAGTAGTATGGACAGATGGAATTCACCCCTCCACTTT. The variable domain in full, with the rest retrieved from reference TRBV19 and TRBJ1-6, is DGGITQSPKYLFRKEGQNVTLSCEQNLNHDAMYWYRQDPGQGLRLIYYSQIVNDFQKGDIAEGYSVSREKKESFPLTVTSAQKNPTAFYLCASSMDRWNSPLHFGNGTRLTVT.

This chain links TRBV19 with TRBJ1-3, with TRBD1 matching 7 bases. CDR1 and CDR2 from the germline V gene are LNHDA and SQIVND (reference sequence). The CDR3 is 15 amino acids. The trim removed 3 bases at V and 3 bases at J, leaving 5 bases unmatched. This CDR3 is CASSIPRTGGNTIYF. In DNA form, the CDR3 reads TGTGCCAGTAGTATCCCACGGACAGGTGGAAACACCATATATTTT.

This clone appeared a single time. The CDR3 loop reads CSVAIGLNTEAFF. The CDR3 DNA reads TGCAGCGTTGCGATCGGGTTGAACACTGAAGCTTTCTTT. The rearrangement uses TRBV29-1 and TRBJ1-1; D remains unclear. V was clipped by 4 bases and J by 0 bases, with 9 bases between them. Germline V gene data show CDR1 as SQVTM and CDR2 as ANQGSEA. The CDR3 has 13 amino acids.

This chain connects TRBV28 to TRBJ2-1, with D perhaps TRBD1 (7 bases). Between the trimmed V and J ends, which lost 6 bases and 5 bases, there was a span of 11 bases. CDR3 length: 13 amino acids. Germline CDR1 reads MDHEN; CDR2 reads SYDVKM. The CDR3 reads CASRRGQNNEQFF. The CDR3 coding sequence is TGTGCCAGCAGGCGGGGACAGAACAATGAGCAGTTCTTC.

The rearrangement links TRBV28 to TRBJ1-5, with no clear D. CDR3 length: 12 amino acids. The germline V gene has CDR1 MDHEN and CDR2 SYDVKM. V lost 4 bases to trimming and J lost 3 bases, with 4 bases between them. The chain's CDR3 is CASSSYNQPQHF. CDR3 coding DNA: TGTGCCAGCAGTTCCTACAATCAGCCCCAGCATTTT.

There are a few counts of this clone. Different DNA sequences within this sample yield the same CDR3. This sequence joins TRBV5-1 and TRBJ2-7, with unresolved D. The V gene lost 0 bases and the J gene lost 7 bases, with 8 bases spanning the gap. CDR3 size: 12 residues. CDR1 is SGHRS and CDR2 is YFSETQ in the germline V gene. The CDR3 is CASSLGAGEQYF. The CDR3 nucleotides read TGCGCCAGCAGCTTGGGGGCTGGTGAGCAGTACTTC.

The chain joins TRBV30 to TRBJ1-4, with D maybe TRBD1 (6 bases). The ends were cut back, 3 bases at V and 4 bases at J, with 12 bases in the middle. The CDR3 runs 14 residues. From germline, CDR1 is GTSNPN and CDR2 SVGIG (reference sequence). Here the CDR3 DNA reads TGTGCCTGGAGGGTCGGACAGCTTAATGAAAAACTGTTTTTT. The encoded protein is CAWRVGQLNEKLFF.

The V call is TRBV5-4, the J call TRBJ1-1; 8 nucleotides line up with TRBD1. The CDR3 is 15 amino acids. CDR1 and CDR2 from the germline V gene are SGHNT and YYREEE (reference sequence). Germline trimming cut 3 bases from V and 1 base from J; bases unmatched to any gene: 5. The CDR3 DNA reads as TGTGCCAGCAGCTCCGCCGGGACAGGGAACACTGAAGCTTTCTTT. It yields the protein CASSSAGTGNTEAFF.

This clone occurred a few times. J is TRBJ2-7 and V is TRBV5-1, with 10 bases matching TRBD1. J lost 6 bases, V lost 5 bases, and 8 bases had no gene match. The CDR3 is made up of 14 amino acids. The germline CDR1 and CDR2 sequences are SGHRS and YFSETQ. CDR3 sequence: CASSTTGGSLEQYF. Here the CDR3 DNA reads TGCGCCAGCAGTACGACAGGGGGCTCGCTCGAGCAGTACTTC.

This sequence joins TRBV28 and TRBJ1-5; no clear D gene. The CDR3 runs 14 residues. The V end was cut by 10 bases, the J end by 0 bases, with 13 bases between. Germline CDR1 reads MDHEN; CDR2 reads SYDVKM. The CDR3 protein is CATATSYSNQPQHF. CDR3 nucleotide sequence: TGTGCCACTGCGACAAGTTATAGCAATCAGCCCCAGCATTTT.

The chain uses TRBV28 and TRBJ1-5; 10 nucleotides align to TRBD1. From germline, CDR1 is MDHEN and CDR2 SYDVKM. Trimming took 5 bases from V and 0 from J; bases not matched to a gene: 10. The CDR3 sequence is 18 residues long. The DNA for the CDR3 is TGTGCCAGCAGTCCTACCGGGACAGGGGAATATAGCAATCAGCCCCAGCATTTT. Amino acid sequence: CASSPTGTGEYSNQPQHF.

The chain has TRBV7-9 and TRBJ1-1; TRBD1 agrees at 7 bases. The germline V gene has CDR1 SEHNR and CDR2 FQNEAQ (reference sequence). The CDR3 contains 16 residues. V shed 4 bases, J shed 3 bases, and the junction held 11 bases outside the gene matches. CDR3 sequence: CASSSPLGGGYTEAFF. CDR3 DNA: TGTGCCAGCAGCTCCCCCTTAGGAGGGGGCTACACTGAAGCTTTCTTT.

The V gene is TRBV28, the J gene TRBJ1-6, with D possibly TRBD1 on 5 matching bases. Germline V CDR1 and CDR2: MDHEN, SYDVKM. The CDR3 is made up of 15 amino acids. Between the trimmed V and J ends, which lost 4 bases and 8 bases, there was a span of 15 bases. CDR3 coding DNA: TGTGCCAGCAGTTCCCCGACCCCGGGGGATTCACCCCTCCACTTT. It is translated as CASSSPTPGDSPLHF.

This clone was observed a few times. This chain joins TRBV7-9 and TRBJ1-3; D may be TRBD1 (5 bases). Germline V gene lookup returns CDR1 SEHNR and CDR2 FQNEAQ (reference sequence). Trimming cost V 4 bases and J 8 bases, with 18 bases left between them. This CDR3 comprises 15 residues. CDR3 sequence reads: CASSSLRVPGHTIYF. Written as DNA, the CDR3 is TGTGCCAGCAGCTCCCTCAGGGTACCCGGGCACACCATATATTTT.

This clone is a singleton in its sample. The chain links TRBV28 to TRBJ1-1; tentatively, D is TRBD1 (5 bases). The CDR3 runs 13 residues. Trimming took off 1 base at V and 8 bases at J, with 11 bases between the two ends. Germline CDR1 and CDR2: MDHEN and SYDVKM. The CDR3 bases are TGTGCCAGCAGTTTATATCAGGGCCCCGAAGCTTTCTTT. It translates to CASSLYQGPEAFF.

This chain links TRBV18 with TRBJ1-4, with D possibly matching TRBD1 (6 bases). The ends were cut back, 4 bases at V and 7 bases at J, with 13 bases in the middle. CDR3 length equals 14 residues. CDR1 is KGHSH, CDR2 LQKENI, per germline. CDR3: CASSRGRGGEKLFF. The CDR3 DNA is TGTGCCAGCTCACGCGGCAGGGGTGGTGAAAAACTGTTTTTT.

The chain combines TRBV5-8 with TRBJ1-4; D gene uncertain. V was pared by 10 bases and J by 0 bases, with 13 bases between. The CDR3 extends over 14 amino acids. Germline lookup yields CDR1 SGHTS and CDR2 YDEGEE. CDR3 amino acids: CARREIATNEKLFF. CDR3 nucleotides: TGTGCCCGGAGGGAAATCGCAACTAATGAAAAACTGTTTTTT.

The V and J genes are TRBV6-5 and TRBJ1-1, with 7 bases matching TRBD1. CDR1 MNHEY and CDR2 SVGAGI come from the germline V gene. Trimming took 0 bases from V and 6 from J; bases not matched to a gene: 7. The CDR3 has 15 amino acids. DNA for the CDR3: TGTGCCAGCAGTTACTCTACAGGGGTTATTTCTGAAGCTTTCTTT. This codes for CASSYSTGVISEAFF.

This clone has a single count. This chain links TRBV6-5 with TRBJ1-3; D possibly corresponds to TRBD1 (5 bases). The CDR3 contains 16 residues. Trimming left V 2 bases short and J 0 bases short, with 11 bases between. CDR1 is MNHEY and CDR2 is SVGAGI in the germline V gene. DNA of the CDR3: TGTGCCAGCAGTTACGGGACTGACCCCTCTGGAAACACCATATATTTT. Amino acid sequence: CASSYGTDPSGNTIYF.

This clone has a single count. J is TRBJ1-1 and V is TRBV28; 9 positions agree with TRBD1. Germline-derived CDR1 and CDR2 are MDHEN and SYDVKM. V dropped 10 bases and J dropped 5; count of bases not matched to a gene: 8. The CDR3 spans 13 residues. The DNA of the CDR3 is TGTGCCATAACAGGGGGCGGGCGGACTGAAGCTTTCTTT. Translating it yields CAITGGGRTEAFF.

The chain links TRBV2 to TRBJ1-6; 8 bases align to TRBD1. CDR1 SNHLY and CDR2 FYNNEI come from the germline V gene. CDR3 size: 16 residues. J gave up 5 bases and V 5 bases, and 8 bases lay outside the gene matches. CDR3 sequence reads: CASSPDRGADNSPLHF. Here the CDR3 DNA reads TGTGCCAGCAGTCCCGACAGGGGAGCAGATAATTCACCCCTCCACTTT.

The CDR3 sequence: CASSWRPPNTGELFF. The CDR3 bases are TGTGCCAGCAGTTGGCGGCCTCCGAACACCGGGGAGCTGTTTTTT. The J gene is TRBJ2-2, the V gene TRBV28; D not certain. Per the germline V gene, CDR1 is MDHEN and CDR2 is SYDVKM. The CDR3 consists of 15 residues. V was trimmed by 4 bases and J by 0 bases, leaving 9 bases between them.

This clone was counted a single time. The gene calls are TRBV9 and TRBJ1-6; D unresolved. The CDR3 has 12 residues. Germline-derived CDR1 and CDR2 are SGDLS and YYNGEE. V lost 3 bases and J 16 bases, leaving 14 bases between the germline ends. CDR3 in DNA: TGTGCCAGCAGCGGACCAGGTCCTTTTCTCCACTTT. Translated: CASSGPGPFLHF.

J is TRBJ2-5 and V is TRBV12-3 or TRBV12-4; D is perhaps TRBD2 (7 bases). This CDR3 spans 12 amino acids. V shed 3 bases and J shed 6 bases, with 8 bases lying between them. The CDR3 DNA follows: TGTGCCAGCAGTTTGGGGGGGCAGACCCAGTACTTC. Its translation is CASSLGGQTQYF.

The chain links TRBV15 to TRBJ2-1; D is unclear. CDR3 size: 16 residues. V was clipped by 0 bases and J by 7 bases, with 16 bases between them. Germline CDR1 LNHNV, CDR2 YYDKDF (reference sequence). In DNA, the CDR3 is TGTGCCACCAGCAGAGATCTAGGAACCTTTGGGAATGAGCAGTTCTTC. This translates into CATSRDLGTFGNEQFF. The full variable domain, its missing parts supplied by reference TRBV15 and TRBJ2-1, is DAMVIQNPRYQVTQFGKPVTLSCSQTLNHNVMYWYQQKSSQAPKLLFHYYDKDFNNEADTPDNFQSRRPNTSFCFLDIRSPGLGDTAMYLCATSRDLGTFGNEQFFGPGTRLTVL.

Remarks on this clone: This same CDR3 is encoded by further DNA sequences in the sample. V and J are TRBV6-5 and TRBJ2-7, with a tentative D call TRBD1 (5 bases). The V and J ends lost 6 bases and 2 bases respectively, with 11 bases between them. Germline V gene lookup returns CDR1 MNHEY and CDR2 SVGAGI. The length of the CDR3 is 13 residues. The CDR3 DNA is TGTGCCAGCAGGCGCACAGGAGCCTACGAGCAGTACTTC. Protein sequence: CASRRTGAYEQYF.